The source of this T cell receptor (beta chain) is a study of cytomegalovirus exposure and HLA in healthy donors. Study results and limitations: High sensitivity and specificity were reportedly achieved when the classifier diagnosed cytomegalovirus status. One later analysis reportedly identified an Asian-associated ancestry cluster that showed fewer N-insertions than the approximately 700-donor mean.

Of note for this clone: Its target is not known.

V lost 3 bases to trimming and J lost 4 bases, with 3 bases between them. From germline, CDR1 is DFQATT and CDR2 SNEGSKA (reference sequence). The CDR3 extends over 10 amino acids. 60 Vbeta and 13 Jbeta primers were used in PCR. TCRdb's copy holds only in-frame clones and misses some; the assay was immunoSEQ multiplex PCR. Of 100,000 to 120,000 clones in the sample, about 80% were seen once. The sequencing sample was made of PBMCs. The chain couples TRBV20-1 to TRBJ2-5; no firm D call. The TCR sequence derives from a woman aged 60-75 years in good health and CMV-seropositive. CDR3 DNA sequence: TGCAGTGCTAGCGGAGAGACCCAGTACTTC. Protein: CSASGETQYF.